Described below is a single TCR beta chain sequence and its context. The antigen remains unidentified. Data came from immunoSEQ multiplex PCR; TCRdb stores just in-frame clones and leaves some out. The table records more than 60,000 clones, about nine tenths of them present only once. This entry is derived from a study of OX40 agonist ivuxolimab in advanced cancers. Study as a whole: The study gave patients intravenous ivuxolimab at 0.01 to 10 mg/kg every 2 weeks. Among those enrolled, mean age was approximately 62 years (range about 23 to 79) and about 82% were male. Overall study results and limits: Average numbers of expanded clones were greater in CD8+ T cells than in CD4+.

The sequencing here drew on CD4+ or CD8+ T cells sorted from blood, taken in a trial of the OX40 agonist ivuxolimab. This receptor was taken from an adult with an advanced solid tumor such as melanoma, head and neck, liver or kidney cancer.

The CDR3 is CASSGTVLSSYEQYF. The CDR3 DNA sequence: TGTGCCAGCTCTGGGACAGTATTAAGCTCCTACGAGCAGTACTTC. V usage is TRBV18 and J usage is TRBJ2-7, with 7 positions matching TRBD1. This CDR3 has 15 amino acids. V shed 6 bases and J 0 bases; nucleotides not matched to a gene: 8. Germline V gene lookup returns CDR1 KGHSH and CDR2 LQKENI.